This T cell receptor (beta chain) comes out of a study of cytomegalovirus exposure and HLA in healthy donors. Study in general: Some 85 million unique TCRs, all from HLA-typed donors, were included in an early release of the data.

Though nominally healthy at sampling, donors likely had unrecorded immune exposures. General study results and limits: Some TCR beta chains (roughly 150 of them) were listed as cytomegalovirus-associated.

PCR primers comprised 60 Vbeta and 13 Jbeta primers. The assay was immunoSEQ multiplex PCR, and TCRdb's table has in-frame clones only and misses some. The sample includes about 110,000 clones, just over 70% seen only once; the top ten take roughly 0.79%. Of note for this clone: Its specificity is not known.

CDR3 size: 13 residues. V lost 0 bases and J lost 6, with 9 bases in between. Germline lookup yields CDR1 GTSNPN and CDR2 SVGIG (reference sequence). The receptor was derived from a boy aged 10-17 years in good health and CMV-seronegative. Sequencing was performed on PBMCs. The chain is built from TRBV30 and TRBJ2-1; no clear D gene. The CDR3 protein is CAWSVRTGNEQFF. In nucleotides, the CDR3 is TGTGCCTGGAGTGTACGTACGGGCAATGAGCAGTTCTTC.